The 26 T cell receptor beta chains below all came from one sample that was sequenced in a study of blood T cells in healthy people across ages. The use of a sample-barcoded 5' primer and a J-beta primer mix characterized a second PCR of about 6 to 12 cycles. TCRdb independently ran MiXCR on the 5' RACE reads; one entry per CDR3 protein. The sample contains 540,000 or so distinct CDR3 sequences, approximately 30% of which appear only once. The sequenced sample was blood. The receptors stem from a woman aged 70-85 years in good health.

A few counts support this clonotype. The V gene is TRBV6-1, the J gene TRBJ2-1, with D possibly TRBD2 on 6 matching bases. V was shortened by 6 bases and J by 8 bases, with 26 bases between the two germline ends. Germline V gene lookup returns CDR1 MNHNS and CDR2 SASEGT. There are 17 residues in the CDR3. CDR3 amino acids: CASSPTRGDSDWYEQFF. The CDR3, as DNA: TGTGCCAGCAGCCCTACGCGCGGGGATTCGGATTGGTATGAGCAGTTCTTC.

The chain combines TRBV29-1 with TRBJ2-7; 7 nucleotides line up with TRBD1. CDR1 SQVTM and CDR2 ANQGSEA come from the germline V gene. V lost 3 bases and J lost 1; bases outside the gene matches: 9. The CDR3 is 15 residues long. The CDR3 protein is CSVEKTGAISYEQYF. Written as DNA, the CDR3 is TGCAGCGTTGAGAAAACAGGGGCGATTTCCTACGAGCAGTACTTC.

The rearrangement joins TRBV5-1 to TRBJ2-5; a weak D match, TRBD2 (5 bases). V lost 1 base and J 3 bases, leaving 10 bases between the germline ends. The CDR3 has 14 amino acids. Per germline, CDR1 SGHRS and CDR2 YFSETQ. The CDR3 DNA reads TGCGCCAGCAGCTTGTTTTTCGGGGAAGAGACCCAGTACTTC. Translation: CASSLFFGEETQYF.

This chain uses TRBV4-2 with TRBJ1-2; perhaps TRBD1 as D (6 bases). The CDR3 sequence is 17 residues long. Per germline, CDR1 LGHNA and CDR2 YNFKEQ. Trimming cost V 1 base and J 7 bases, with 22 bases left between them. The CDR3 region has the DNA TGTGCCAGCAGCCAAGGCCCTGTGGGGGGCTCCCTATCTGGCTACACCTTC. Translation gives CASSQGPVGGSLSGYTF.

The chain has TRBV4-3 and TRBJ1-1; D gene uncertain. This CDR3 region has 14 residues. Looked up from germline, CDR1 is LGHNA and CDR2 is YSLEER. V shed 1 base and J shed 11 bases, with 17 bases lying between them. The CDR3 loop reads CASSQVRLGVKAFF. The CDR3 DNA is TGCGCCAGCAGCCAAGTGCGACTCGGGGTTAAGGCTTTCTTT.

This clonotype was detected ten times or more. This rearrangement joins TRBV14 to TRBJ2-5, with D possibly TRBD2 on 6 matching bases. The CDR3 is 15 amino acids. Germline CDR1 and CDR2: SGHDN and FVKESK. Between the trimmed V and J ends, which lost 0 bases and 7 bases, there was a span of 15 bases. The CDR3 is CASSQEGDLIVTQYF. The CDR3, as DNA: TGTGCCAGCAGCCAAGAGGGGGACTTAATTGTGACCCAGTACTTC.

This clonotype has a handful of counts. CDR3 in amino acids: CASSLERGEQYF. CDR3 sequence (DNA): TGTGCCAGCAGCTTAGAGCGAGGCGAGCAGTACTTC. The gene calls are TRBV11-2 and TRBJ2-7, with D hard to call. The CDR3 has 12 amino acids. The ends were cut back, 0 bases at V and 6 bases at J, with 6 bases in the middle. Germline V gene lookup returns CDR1 SGHAT and CDR2 FQNNGV.

This clonotype showed up just a few times. V is TRBV29-1 and J is TRBJ1-2, with TRBD1 as a possible D gene (6 bases). The CDR3 totals 12 residues. The germline gives CDR1 SQVTM, CDR2 ANQGSEA. V lost 7 bases and J 1 base, leaving 10 bases between the germline ends. The CDR3 loop is CSGGQSNYGYTF. The CDR3 bases are TGCAGCGGTGGACAGAGTAACTATGGCTACACCTTC.

Notes on this clonotype: Germline and junction disagree at one end, which may indicate a read error. V and J are TRBV7-2 and TRBJ2-1; tentatively, D is TRBD2 (6 bases). The J call may be incorrect, as the DNA end agrees better with TRBJ2-5. This CDR3 comprises 17 residues. Germline assignment: CDR1 SGHTA and CDR2 FQGNSA. CDR3 sequence: CACSSYLRAIGGETQYF. The CDR3 nucleotides are TGTGCCTGCAGCTCGTACCTCAGGGCCATTGGGGGGGAGACCCAGTACTTC.

This clonotype was counted between two and nine times. The chain couples TRBV4-3 to TRBJ1-4; D possibly corresponds to TRBD1 (5 bases). CDR1 is LGHNA, CDR2 YSLEER, per germline. CDR3 length: 14 amino acids. The ends were cut back, 4 bases at V and 9 bases at J, with 15 bases in the middle. The CDR3 sequence: CASSLRQGSKKLFF. The CDR3 coding sequence is TGCGCCAGCAGCCTGCGGCAGGGAAGCAAAAAACTGTTTTTT.

The rearrangement links TRBV7-9 to TRBJ1-2; no reliable D call. The CDR3 covers 15 residues. The germline CDR1 and CDR2 sequences are SEHNR and FQNEAQ (reference sequence). The V gene lost 5 bases and the J gene lost 9 bases, with 22 bases spanning the gap. CDR3 DNA sequence: TGTGCCAGCAGCCCCCGGGTGGACCAGCTTTGGAGCTACACCTTC. Amino acids: CASSPRVDQLWSYTF.

V usage is TRBV4-1 and J usage is TRBJ1-1; 8 bases are a match to TRBD1. The CDR3 length is 15 residues. Unmatched junction bases numbered 4, after V lost 1 base and J lost 3 bases. CDR1 is MGHRA and CDR2 is YSYEKL in the germline V gene. Here the CDR3 DNA reads TGCGCCAGCAGCCAAGGAGGCAGGGGGCACACTGAAGCTTTCTTT. Protein: CASSQGGRGHTEAFF.

In its sample, this clonotype was seen a few times. This sequence joins TRBV28 and TRBJ1-1, with 7 positions matching TRBD1. Germline loops: CDR1 MDHEN, CDR2 SYDVKM. This CDR3 contains 13 residues. The V gene end was trimmed by 5 bases and the J gene end by 4 bases; junction bases not matched to a gene: 4. The CDR3 sequence is CASSDGQVTEAFF. The CDR3 DNA follows: TGTGCCAGCAGTGATGGACAGGTCACTGAAGCTTTCTTT.

The table lists this clonotype with a few counts. The chain combines TRBV20-1 with TRBJ2-5; no firm D call. Germline lookup yields CDR1 DFQATT and CDR2 SNEGSKA (reference sequence). With 5 bases removed from V and 5 bases from J, the gap between germline ends came to 12 bases. CDR3 length equals 12 residues. CDR3 bases: TGCAGTGCTTATACACTTGGGGAGACCCAGTACTTC. It is translated as CSAYTLGETQYF.

V gene TRBV5-1 combines with J gene TRBJ1-1; D may be TRBD1 (6 bases). V gave up 2 bases and J gave up 1 base, with 9 bases separating them. CDR1 SGHRS and CDR2 YFSETQ come from the germline V gene. CDR3 size: 14 residues. The CDR3 loop is CASSLYRANTEAFF. The CDR3 nucleotides read TGCGCCAGCAGCTTATACAGGGCGAACACTGAAGCTTTCTTT.

A note on this clonotype: One end of the junction varies from germline; a read error may be responsible. J is TRBJ1-3 and V is TRBV7-6; D not resolved. The CDR3 totals 16 residues. Germline values: CDR1 SGHVS, CDR2 FNYEAQ. CDR3 sequence (DNA): TGTGCCAGCAGCCCCACCTCCTTGGGCCGAGAAAACACCACATATTTT. Translation: CASSPTSLGRENTTYF.

Here the CDR3 reads CASGITYEQYF. The CDR3, as DNA: TGTGCCAGCGGAATAACCTACGAGCAGTACTTC. The chain uses TRBV7-2 and TRBJ2-7, with D unclear. Germline V gives CDR1 SGHTA, CDR2 FQGNSA. V shed 8 bases and J shed 2 bases, with 7 bases lying between them. This CDR3 is built from 11 residues.

Only a few counts were recorded for this clonotype. The gene calls are TRBV7-8 and TRBJ2-6; possible D gene TRBD1, 6 bases. Germline CDR1 SGHVS, CDR2 FQNEAQ. V was clipped by 6 bases and J by 0 bases, with 15 bases between them. The CDR3 runs 17 residues. Written as DNA, the CDR3 is TGTGCCAGCAGACCCGGGACAAGATCCTCTGGGGCCAACGTCCTGACTTTC. Its protein product is CASRPGTRSSGANVLTF.

This clonotype was detected a few times. CDR3 region: CSAVVRSYEQYF. CDR3 sequence (DNA): TGCAGTGCTGTCGTTAGGTCCTACGAGCAGTACTTC. The rearrangement links TRBV20-1 to TRBJ2-7; no clear D. V lost 5 bases, J lost 1 base, and 9 bases lay in between. Germline V gene sequence: CDR1 DFQATT, CDR2 SNEGSKA (reference sequence). The CDR3 is 12 amino acids.

V is TRBV6-2 or TRBV6-3 and J is TRBJ1-1, with D uncertain. This CDR3 has 14 residues. V was cut by 3 bases and J by 7 bases, with 15 bases left in between. The germline CDR1 and CDR2 sequences are MNHEY and SVGEGT. CDR3 sequence reads: CASSYRARAFEAFF. The CDR3 region has the DNA TGTGCCAGCAGTTATAGGGCGCGGGCCTTTGAAGCTTTCTTT.

In its sample, this clonotype was seen many times. The chain is built from TRBV20-1 and TRBJ2-3; 11 bases are a match to TRBD2. The CDR3 length is 14 residues. The V segment lost 6 bases and the J segment 8 bases; nucleotides outside the gene matches: 10. Germline CDR1 is DFQATT and CDR2 is SNEGSKA (reference sequence). The CDR3, as DNA: TGCAGTGCCCCTTTAGCGGGGGGGGACGGTACGCAGTATTTT. Protein product: CSAPLAGGDGTQYF.

CDR3 DNA: TGTGCCACCAGCAGAGATCCGCAATATGGCTACACCTTC. Its protein is CATSRDPQYGYTF. The chain employs TRBV15 and TRBJ1-2; no reliable D call. Trimming removed 0 bases at V and 5 bases at J, with 7 bases between. CDR1 and CDR2 (germline): LNHNV, YYDKDF (reference sequence). This CDR3 is 13 amino acids long.

J is TRBJ2-3 and V is TRBV5-1; D gene uncertain. V lost 3 bases and J lost 0, with 5 bases in between. The CDR3 loop spans 13 amino acids. In germline, CDR1 is SGHRS, CDR2 YFSETQ. CDR3 in amino acids: CASSSESTDTQYF. CDR3 bases: TGCGCCAGCAGCTCAGAGAGCACAGATACGCAGTATTTT.

This clonotype has more than one count but fewer than ten. The genes are TRBV7-2 and TRBJ1-6, with TRBD1 matching 10 bases. This CDR3 spans 15 amino acids. The V segment lost 0 bases and the J segment 9 bases; nucleotides outside the gene matches: 2. Germline CDR1 SGHTA, CDR2 FQGNSA. CDR3 nucleotide sequence: TGTGCCAGCAGCTTAGCAGGGACAGGGGTTTCACCCCTCCACTTT. This sequence encodes CASSLAGTGVSPLHF.

This clonotype was seen a handful of times. The chain combines TRBV25-1 with TRBJ1-2, with 7 nucleotides matching TRBD1. CDR3 length: 12 amino acids. Germline loops: CDR1 MGHDK, CDR2 SYGVNS. The junction had 3 bases not matched to a gene; V was cut back by 6 bases and J by 5 bases. CDR3 coding DNA: TGTGCCAGCAGCGGCAGGGGGTATGGCTACACCTTC. Amino acid sequence: CASSGRGYGYTF.

The chain combines TRBV7-9 with TRBJ1-2; D remains unclear. Germline CDR1 SEHNR, CDR2 FQNEAQ (reference sequence). CDR3 size: 16 residues. V gave up 4 bases and J gave up 1 base, with 16 bases separating them. This CDR3 reads CASSSLSQWVNYGYTF. The CDR3 nucleotides are TGTGCCAGCAGCTCCCTATCACAGTGGGTTAACTATGGCTACACCTTC.